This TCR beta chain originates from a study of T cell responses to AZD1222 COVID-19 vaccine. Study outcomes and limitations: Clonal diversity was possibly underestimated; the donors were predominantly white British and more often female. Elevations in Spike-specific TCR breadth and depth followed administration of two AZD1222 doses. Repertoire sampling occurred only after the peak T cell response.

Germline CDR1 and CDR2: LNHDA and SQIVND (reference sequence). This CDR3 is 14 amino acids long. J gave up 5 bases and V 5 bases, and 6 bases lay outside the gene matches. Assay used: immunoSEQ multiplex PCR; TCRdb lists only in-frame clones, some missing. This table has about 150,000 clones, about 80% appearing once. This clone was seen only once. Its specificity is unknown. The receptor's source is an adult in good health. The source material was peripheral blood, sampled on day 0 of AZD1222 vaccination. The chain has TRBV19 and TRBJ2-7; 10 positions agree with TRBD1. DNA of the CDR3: TGTGCCAGTAGTTCAAGGGACAGGGGCCACGAGCAGTACTTC. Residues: CASSSRDRGHEQYF.